A single TCR beta chain is shown here with its context. Its target is not known. The method was immunoSEQ multiplex PCR; TCRdb's version includes in-frame clones alone and lacks a portion of them. The sample has about 100,000 clones, 80% seen once. The entry originates in a study of a mutant IDH1 vaccine in newly diagnosed glioma. In the study overall: Males made up about 60% and females approximately 38% of treated patients, whose mean age was about 40 years. Prior therapy was radiotherapy, temozolomide, or both; most received both.

Study-wide results and limits: Alterations occurring in top peripheral T cell clonotypes seemed unrelated to pseudoprogression.

Time point denoted: baseline, week 1 (first vaccination visit). Sample treatment: pre-vaccination baseline after standard-of-care therapy. Germline CDR1 SGDLS, CDR2 YYNGEE. The CDR3 runs to 14 residues. Trimming removed 0 bases at V and 7 bases at J, with 8 bases between. This sample comprised PBMCs, obtained from a glioma patient treated with radiotherapy, temozolomide or both. The TCR sequence derives from a man in his forties with glioma. J is TRBJ1-6 and V is TRBV9; a possible D gene is TRBD1 (6 bases). The CDR3 region is CASSVEDRNSPLHF. The CDR3 DNA is TGTGCCAGCAGCGTAGAGGACAGAAATTCACCCCTCCACTTT.